This T cell receptor (beta chain) was identified in a study of blood T cell repertoires in COVID-19. Study as a whole: Sources were T cells, B-cell-depleted T cells, or PBMCs; the material itself was cDNA or gDNA.

As originally analysed: Estimation of nucleated cell counts was performed using reference gene primer amplification. Produced via immunoSEQ multiplex PCR; TCRdb's table is partial and in-frame only. V and J calls and clone size follow that table, whereas D and trimming were derived from the DNA. This table holds just under 85,000 clones, around 80% found once. From germline, CDR1 is MNHEY and CDR2 SVGEGT. The CDR3 runs to 18 residues. J gave up 6 bases and V 2 bases, and 12 bases lay outside the gene matches. This rearrangement joins TRBV6-2 or TRBV6-3 to TRBJ2-3; 12 positions match TRBD2. Sequencing was done on a sample of peripheral blood. The receptor was derived from a woman older than 75 with acute or convalescent COVID-19. The CDR3 here is CASSYATSGSVDMDTQYF. The CDR3 DNA follows: TGTGCCAGCAGTTACGCGACTAGCGGGAGTGTAGACATGGATACGCAGTATTTT.